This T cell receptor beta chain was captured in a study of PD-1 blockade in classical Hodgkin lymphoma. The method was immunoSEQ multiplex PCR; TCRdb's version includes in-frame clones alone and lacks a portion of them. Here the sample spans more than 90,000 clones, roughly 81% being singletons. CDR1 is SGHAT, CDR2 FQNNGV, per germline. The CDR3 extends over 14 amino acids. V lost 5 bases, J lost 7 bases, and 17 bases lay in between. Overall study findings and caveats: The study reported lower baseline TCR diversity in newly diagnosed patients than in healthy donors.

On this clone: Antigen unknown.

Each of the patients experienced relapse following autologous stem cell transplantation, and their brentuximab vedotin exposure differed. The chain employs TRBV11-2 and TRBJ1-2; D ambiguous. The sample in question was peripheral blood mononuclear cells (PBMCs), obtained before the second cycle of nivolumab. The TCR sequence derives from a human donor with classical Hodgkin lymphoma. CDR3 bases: TGTGCCAGCAGCCCCGACCTCGGAACCCCTGGCTACACCTTC. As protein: CASSPDLGTPGYTF. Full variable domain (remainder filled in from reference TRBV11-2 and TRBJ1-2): EAGVAQSPRYKIIEKRQSVAFWCNPISGHATLYWYQQILGQGPKLLIQFQNNGVVDDSQLPKDRFSAERLKGVDSTLKIQPAKLEDSAVYLCASSPDLGTPGYTFGSGTRLTVV.